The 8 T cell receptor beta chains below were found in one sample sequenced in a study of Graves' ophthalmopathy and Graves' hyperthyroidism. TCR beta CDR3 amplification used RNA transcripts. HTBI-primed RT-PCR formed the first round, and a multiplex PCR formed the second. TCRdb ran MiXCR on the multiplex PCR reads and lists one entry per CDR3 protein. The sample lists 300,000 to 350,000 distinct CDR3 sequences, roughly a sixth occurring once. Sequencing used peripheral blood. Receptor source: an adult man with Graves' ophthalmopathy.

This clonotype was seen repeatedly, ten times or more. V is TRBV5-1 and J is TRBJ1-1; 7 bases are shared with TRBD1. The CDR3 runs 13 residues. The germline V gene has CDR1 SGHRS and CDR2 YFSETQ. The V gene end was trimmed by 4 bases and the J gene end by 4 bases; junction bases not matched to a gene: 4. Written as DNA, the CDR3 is TGCGCCAGCAGCCGAGGACAGGTCACTGAAGCTTTCTTT. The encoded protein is CASSRGQVTEAFF.

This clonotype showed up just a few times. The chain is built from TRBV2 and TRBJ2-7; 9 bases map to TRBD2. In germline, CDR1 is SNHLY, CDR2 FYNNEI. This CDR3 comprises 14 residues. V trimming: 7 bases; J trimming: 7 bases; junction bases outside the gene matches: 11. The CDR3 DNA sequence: TGTGCCAGCATCTGGGCGGGAGGGCCGCGGGAGCAGTACTTC. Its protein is CASIWAGGPREQYF.

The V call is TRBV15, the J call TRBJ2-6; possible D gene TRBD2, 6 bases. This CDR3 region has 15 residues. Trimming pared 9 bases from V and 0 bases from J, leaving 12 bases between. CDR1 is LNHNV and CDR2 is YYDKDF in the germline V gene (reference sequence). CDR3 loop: CATGEESSGANVLTF. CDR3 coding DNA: TGTGCCACTGGGGAGGAAAGCTCTGGGGCCAACGTCCTGACTTTC. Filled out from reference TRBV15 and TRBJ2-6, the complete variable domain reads DAMVIQNPRYQVTQFGKPVTLSCSQTLNHNVMYWYQQKSSQAPKLLFHYYDKDFNNEADTPDNFQSRRPNTSFCFLDIRSPGLGDTAMYLCATGEESSGANVLTFGAGSRLTVL.

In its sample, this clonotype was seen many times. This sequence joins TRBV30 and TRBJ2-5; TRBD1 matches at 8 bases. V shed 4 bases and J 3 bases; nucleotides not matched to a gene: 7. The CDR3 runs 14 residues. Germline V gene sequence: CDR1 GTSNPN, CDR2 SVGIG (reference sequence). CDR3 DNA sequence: TGTGCCTGGATCCCCAGGGGGCGCGAAGAGACCCAGTACTTC. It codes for CAWIPRGREETQYF.

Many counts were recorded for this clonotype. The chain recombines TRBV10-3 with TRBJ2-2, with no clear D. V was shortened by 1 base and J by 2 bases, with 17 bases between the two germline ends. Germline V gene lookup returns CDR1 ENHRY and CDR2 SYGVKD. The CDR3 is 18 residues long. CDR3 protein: CAISELTFATNNTGELFF. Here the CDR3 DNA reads TGTGCCATCAGTGAGTTGACGTTTGCCACGAACAACACCGGGGAGCTGTTTTTT.

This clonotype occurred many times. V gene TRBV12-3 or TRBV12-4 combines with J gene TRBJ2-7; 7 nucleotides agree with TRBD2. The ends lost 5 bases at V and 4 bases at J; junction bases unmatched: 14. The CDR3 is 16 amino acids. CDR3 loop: CASSPPGGRAPYEQYF. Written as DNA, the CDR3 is TGTGCCAGCAGTCCCCCTGGAGGGAGGGCCCCATACGAGCAGTACTTC.

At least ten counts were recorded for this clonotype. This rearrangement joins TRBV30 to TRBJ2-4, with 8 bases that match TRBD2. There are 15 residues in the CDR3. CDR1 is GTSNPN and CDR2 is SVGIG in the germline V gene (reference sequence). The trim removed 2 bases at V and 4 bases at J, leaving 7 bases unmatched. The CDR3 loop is CAWSLGGGTKNIQYF. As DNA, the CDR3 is TGTGCCTGGAGTCTCGGGGGGGGAACTAAAAACATTCAGTACTTC.

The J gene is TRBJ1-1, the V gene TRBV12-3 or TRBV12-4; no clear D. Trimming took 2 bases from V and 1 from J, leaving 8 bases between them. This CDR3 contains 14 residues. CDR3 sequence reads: CASSLHFENTEAFF. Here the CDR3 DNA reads TGTGCCAGCAGTTTACATTTCGAGAACACTGAAGCTTTCTTT.